Listed here are 18 T cell receptor beta chains from one sample, sequenced in a study of regulatory T cells in long-lasting Graves disease. Time point described: newly diagnosed GD, antithyroid drugs for less than 3 months. RNA extracted from PBMCs served as the sequencing template. Building of the TCR beta libraries involved iRepertoire HTBI primers and Arm-PCR of CDR3 regions. TCRdb reanalysed the multiplex PCR reads using MiXCR and keeps one entry per CDR3 protein. Here the sample spans about 220,000 distinct CDR3 sequences, approximately 18% being singletons. In addition, the sample was reused for a study of T cells in Graves' hyperthyroidism and ophthalmopathy.

The starting material was peripheral blood mononuclear cells (PBMCs), obtained at new diagnosis, from a patient treated with antithyroid drugs. The receptors were sampled from a woman in her twenties or thirties with Graves disease.

This clonotype was detected ten times or more. V is TRBV11-1 and J is TRBJ2-7; 9 positions agree with TRBD2. CDR3 size: 13 residues. Germline assignment: CDR1 SGHAT and CDR2 FQDESV (reference sequence). V shed 5 bases, J shed 4 bases, and the junction held 3 bases outside the gene matches. Here the CDR3 reads CASSLLAGYEQYF. CDR3 nucleotide sequence: TGTGCCAGCAGCCTGCTAGCGGGGTACGAGCAGTACTTC.

This clonotype has a count of ten or more. The chain is built from TRBV6-5 and TRBJ1-6, with 7 bases matching TRBD1. Germline V lookup: CDR1 MNHEY, CDR2 SVGAGI. J was trimmed by 9 bases and V by 0 bases; bases with no gene match: 11. The CDR3 contains 17 residues. The DNA for the CDR3 is TGTGCCAGCAGTTACTCCTCGAGGGCAGGGGGTGGTTCACCCCTCCACTTT. It yields the protein CASSYSSRAGGGSPLHF.

The chain joins TRBV20-1 to TRBJ2-7, with D uncertain. Germline values: CDR1 DFQATT, CDR2 SNEGSKA (reference sequence). V lost 5 bases and J 2 bases, leaving 7 bases between the germline ends. The CDR3 has 11 residues. As DNA, the CDR3 is TGCAGTGCTGGCCAGACCTACGAGCAGTACTTC. This encodes CSAGQTYEQYF.

This clonotype was detected ten times or more. The chain uses TRBV29-1 and TRBJ2-7, with D tentatively TRBD1 (6 bases). The ends were cut back, 2 bases at V and 3 bases at J, with 11 bases in the middle. There are 13 residues in the CDR3. Germline V gives CDR1 SQVTM, CDR2 ANQGSEA. DNA of the CDR3: TGCAGCGTTGAACCCCAGGACAGCTACGAGCAGTACTTC. It is translated as CSVEPQDSYEQYF.

The chain has TRBV5-8 and TRBJ1-1; the D is unclear. The germline V and J ends were trimmed by 0 bases and 1 base, with 7 bases remaining between them. The germline CDR1 and CDR2 sequences are SGHTS and YDEGEE. The CDR3 extends over 14 amino acids. The CDR3 DNA reads TGTGCCAGCAGCTTGGAAAACCCGAACACTGAAGCTTTCTTT. Protein sequence: CASSLENPNTEAFF.

This clonotype was counted many times. The V gene is TRBV11-3, the J gene TRBJ2-1; D gene unclear. This CDR3 spans 16 amino acids. V shed 2 bases and J shed 6 bases, with 17 bases lying between them. Germline V gene sequence: CDR1 SGHNT, CDR2 YENEEA. DNA for the CDR3: TGTGCCAGCAGCTTAACTGTCTGGGCCCTCGGCAATGAGCAGTTCTTC. Residues: CASSLTVWALGNEQFF. Together with reference TRBV11-3 and TRBJ2-1, the CDR3 gives the full variable domain: EAGVVQSPRYKIIEKKQPVAFWCNPISGHNTLYWYLQNLGQGPELLIRYENEEAVDDSQLPKDRFSAERLKGVDSTLKIQPAELGDSAVYLCASSLTVWALGNEQFFGPGTRLTVL.

The rearrangement joins TRBV4-1 to TRBJ1-5, with D unclear. The germline CDR1 and CDR2 sequences are MGHRA and YSYEKL. This CDR3 has 17 residues. V lost 1 base, J lost 3 bases, and 16 bases lay in between. The DNA of the CDR3 is TGCGCCAGCAGCCAAGCCGAGGGAAGCCTTTACAATCAGCCCCAGCATTTT. It specifies CASSQAEGSLYNQPQHF.

This clonotype has only a few counts. This chain's CDR3 is CASSIDGGSYEQYF. In DNA form, the CDR3 reads TGTGCCAGTAGTATAGATGGGGGTTCCTACGAGCAGTACTTC. V and J are TRBV19 and TRBJ2-7; either TRBD1 or TRBD2 may fit D (5 bases each). From germline, CDR1 is LNHDA and CDR2 SQIVND (reference sequence). The V gene lost 0 bases and the J gene lost 1 base, with 7 bases spanning the gap. The CDR3 covers 14 residues.

This clonotype has at least ten counts. V usage is TRBV19 and J usage is TRBJ2-1; 11 bases are shared with TRBD2. V lost 6 bases and J lost 8; bases outside the gene matches: 3. Germline CDR1 is LNHDA and CDR2 is SQIVND (reference sequence). The CDR3 is 13 residues long. For the CDR3, the DNA is TGTGCCAGTAGGAGTAGCGGGGGGGATGAGCAGTTCTTC. Protein sequence: CASRSSGGDEQFF.

Regarding this clonotype: This likely traces to a read error, being one base from a far larger clone. The CDR3 here is CASSEGPRAEKLFF. The CDR3 DNA sequence: TGTGCCAGCAGTGAAGGTCCGAGGGCTGAAAAACTGTTTTTT. V is TRBV6-2 or TRBV6-3 and J is TRBJ1-4, with D uncertain. Germline lookup yields CDR1 MNHEY and CDR2 SVGEGT. Trimming removed 5 bases from V and 7 bases from J, with 14 bases in between. The CDR3 runs to 14 residues.

The V call is TRBV2, the J call TRBJ1-5; D may be TRBD1 (6 bases). Germline V gene data show CDR1 as SNHLY and CDR2 as FYNNEI. V gave up 4 bases and J gave up 6 bases, with 16 bases separating them. The CDR3 length is 15 residues. CDR3 loop: CASSADGGVGQPQHF. The CDR3 DNA is TGTGCCAGCAGTGCGGACGGGGGCGTGGGTCAGCCCCAGCATTTT.

This clonotype was recorded many times. The junction shows a germline mismatch at one end, possibly a read error. The V and J genes are TRBV12-3 or TRBV12-4 and TRBJ1-4, with TRBD1 as a possible D gene (5 bases). The CDR3 is 14 residues long. The CDR3: CASRRQSSNEELFF. The CDR3 DNA is TGTGCCAGCAGAAGACAGAGTTCTAATGAAGAACTGTTTTTT.

There are a few counts of this clonotype. The gene calls are TRBV7-6 and TRBJ2-2; TRBD2 is a possible D gene (6 bases). The CDR3 is made up of 15 amino acids. V lost 5 bases, J lost 6 bases, and 16 bases lay in between. Germline V gene lookup returns CDR1 SGHVS and CDR2 FNYEAQ. CDR3 sequence: CASSPLGGGSGELFF. CDR3 DNA sequence: TGTGCCAGCAGCCCACTGGGGGGTGGGTCCGGGGAGCTGTTTTTT.

Comments on this clonotype: This could be a read error, since a much larger clone is one nucleotide away. The chain has TRBV11-2 and TRBJ1-5, with D uncertain. V was cut by 5 bases and J by 7 bases, with 12 bases left in between. This CDR3 region has 13 residues. Per the germline V gene, CDR1 is SGHAT and CDR2 is FQNNGV. CDR3: CASSLWAGQPQHF. The CDR3 DNA sequence: TGTGCCAGCAGCCTCTGGGCGGGACAGCCCCAGCATTTT.

Concerning this clonotype: A far larger clone is one nucleotide away, so this likely arose from a read error. The gene calls are TRBV10-3 and TRBJ2-7, with no clear D. The germline V gene has CDR1 ENHRY and CDR2 SYGVKD. This CDR3 is built from 15 residues. The CDR3 DNA is TGTGCCAACAGTTTTGGAATCCCAGGCTCCTACGAGCAGTACTTC. Protein sequence: CANSFGIPGSYEQYF.

This clonotype was detected ten times or more. The rearrangement joins TRBV5-1 to TRBJ1-1, with D possibly matching TRBD1 (5 bases). The CDR3 sequence is 14 residues long. Germline V gene lookup returns CDR1 SGHRS and CDR2 YFSETQ. Trimming shortened V by 0 bases and J by 7 bases, and 13 bases separated the two germline ends. CDR3 sequence: CASSLGDLSYEAFF. Written as DNA, the CDR3 is TGCGCCAGCAGCTTGGGGGACCTAAGCTATGAAGCTTTCTTT.

This clonotype was observed at least ten times. The rearrangement links TRBV5-1 to TRBJ2-7; D gene uncertain. V was clipped by 0 bases and J by 2 bases, with 15 bases between them. Germline V gives CDR1 SGHRS, CDR2 YFSETQ. The CDR3 covers 16 residues. The CDR3 sequence: CASSLVSSAFAYEQYF. The CDR3 DNA is TGCGCCAGCAGCTTGGTTTCGTCCGCGTTCGCCTACGAGCAGTACTTC. The full variable domain, completed using reference TRBV5-1 and TRBJ2-7, is KAGVTQTPRYLIKTRGQQVTLSCSPISGHRSVSWYQQTPGQGLQFLFEYFSETQRNKGNFPGRFSGRQFSNSRSEMNVSTLELGDSALYLCASSLVSSAFAYEQYFGPGTRLTVT.

This clonotype occurred many times. The chain's CDR3 is CASSSQGYNSPLHF. CDR3 bases: TGTGCCAGCAGTTCACAGGGATATAATTCACCCCTCCACTTT. This chain uses TRBV28 with TRBJ1-6; D possibly corresponds to TRBD1 (6 bases). Germline CDR1 and CDR2: MDHEN and SYDVKM. The CDR3 is 14 residues long. Between the trimmed V and J ends, which lost 4 bases and 4 bases, there was a span of 8 bases.